Listed below are T cell receptor beta chains from one sample, sequenced in a study of T cell responses to AZD1222 COVID-19 vaccine. Data came from immunoSEQ multiplex PCR; TCRdb stores just in-frame clones and leaves some out. The table shows 100,000 to 150,000 clones, with approximately 90% occurring only once. The input for sequencing was peripheral blood, taken on day 0 of AZD1222 vaccination. The receptors stem from an adult in good health. CDR3s include the opening cysteine and the closing phenylalanine or tryptophan. A D gene is named only where the DNA matches it firmly. Not all rows give a size; the values are once, few, many and, for expanded clones, a class.

TRBJ1-1,TRBV6-1,-,-,TGTGCCAGCAGTGAAGAGCCCACCGGGGGGAACACTGAAGCTTTCTTT,CASSEEPTGGNTEAFF
TRBJ2-7,TRBV6-4,-,-,TGTGCCAGCAGTGACTCGAGTGAGAGGGCAGTCTCCACTCACCATCGCTACGAGCAGTACTTC,CASSDSSERAVSTHHRYEQYF
TRBJ1-2,TRBV18,-,-,TGTGCCAGCTCACCACCGGTTGGCGGGCCTTGGGGCTACACCTTC,CASSPPVGGPWGYTF
TRBJ1-2,TRBV9,-,-,TGTGCCAGCAGCCCTGGGACTGAAGATGGCTACACCTTC,CASSPGTEDGYTF
TRBJ2-5,TRBV7-2,TRBD1,-,TGTGCCAGCAGCTCCGACAGGGGCCTAGCGACCCAGTACTTC,CASSSDRGLATQYF
TRBJ2-3,TRBV7-6,-,-,TGTGCCAGCAGCTTAGAGCTCACAGATACGCAGTATTTT,CASSLELTDTQYF
TRBJ2-3,TRBV3-1/TRBV3-2,-,-,TGTGCCAGCAGTCCATCAGCTAGCACAGATACGCAGTATTTT,CASSPSASTDTQYF
TRBJ1-2,TRBV4-2,TRBD1,-,TGTGCCAGCAGCCAAGGGGGACAGGGTAACTATGGCTACACCTTC,CASSQGGQGNYGYTF
TRBJ1-2,TRBV5-6,-,-,TGTGCCAGCAGCAACTTGGGACCGGACTATGGCTACACCTTC,CASSNLGPDYGYTF
TRBJ1-4,TRBV19,-,once,TGTGCCAGTACGGGCAGAAATGAAAAACTGTTTTTT,CASTGRNEKLFF
TRBJ2-1,TRBV4-1,TRBD2,-,TGCGCCAGCAGCCAAGTACTAGCGGGGCAAATAAATGAGCAGTTCTTC,CASSQVLAGQINEQFF
TRBJ1-2,TRBV10-3,-,-,TGTGCCATCAGCGTCCAGGAGTATGGCTACACCTTC,CAISVQEYGYTF
TRBJ1-1,TRBV7-9,-,-,TGTGCCAGCAGCACGGCCGTGAACACTGAAGCTTTCTTT,CASSTAVNTEAFF
TRBJ2-1,TRBV15,-,-,TGTGCCACCAGCAGACCAAAGGGGTGGCGTTACAATGAGCAGTTCTTC,CATSRPKGWRYNEQFF
TRBJ2-1,TRBV11-2,-,-,TGTGCCAGCAGCGATCAAGGGTGGGGGCCCGCGGATGAGCAGTTCTTC,CASSDQGWGPADEQFF
TRBJ2-1,TRBV7-6,TRBD2,-,TGTGCCAGCAGCCCCAGCGGGGGGGTATACAATGAGCAGTTCTTC,CASSPSGGVYNEQFF
TRBJ1-5,TRBV5-1,-,-,TGCGCCAGCAGCTTGGAGGGGAGACAGCCCCAGCATTTT,CASSLEGRQPQHF
TRBJ1-2,TRBV13,TRBD1,-,TGTGCCAGCAGCTTAGGGACAGGGGACTATGGCTACACCTTC,CASSLGTGDYGYTF
TRBJ1-4,TRBV29-1,-,-,TGCAGCGCTCGGGGGGGACTGGCTAATGAAAAACTGTTTTTT,CSARGGLANEKLFF
TRBJ1-5,TRBV19,-,-,TGTGCCAGTAGTATCGTTCAGGGGATAAATCAGCCCCAGCATTTT,CASSIVQGINQPQHF
TRBJ1-5,TRBV28,TRBD1,-,TGTGCCACCCAGGACAGGGGTTTCAATCAGCCCCAGCATTTT,CATQDRGFNQPQHF
TRBJ2-7,TRBV19,-,once,TGTGCCAGTAGTCCTCTAGGGGGGTACGAGCAGTACTTC,CASSPLGGYEQYF
TRBJ2-7,TRBV28,-,-,TGTGCCAGCACCCTTCCGGGGCAGTCCTACGAGCAGTACTTC,CASTLPGQSYEQYF
TRBJ2-1,TRBV12-3/TRBV12-4,-,-,TGTGCCAGCACAAGACCCCCCAGTGAGCAGTTCTTC,CASTRPPSEQFF
TRBJ1-5,TRBV24-1,TRBD1,-,TGTGCCACCAGTGAGACAGGGTATAGCAATCAGCCCCAGCATTTT,CATSETGYSNQPQHF
TRBJ1-5,TRBV10-2,-,-,TGCGCCAGCAGTGAAAGTAAGCCCCAGCATTTT,CASSESKPQHF
TRBJ1-4,TRBV25-1,-,-,TGTGCCAGCAGTATCGGCGGGAGTAATGAAAAACTGTTTTTT,CASSIGGSNEKLFF
TRBJ1-2,TRBV28,-,-,TGTGCCAGCAGAAGGGCAGGGATGTCGGATGGCTACACCTTC,CASRRAGMSDGYTF
TRBJ1-2,TRBV9,-,-,TGTGCCAGCAGCGTCGAGGGTTCTCGGAATTATGGCTACACCTTC,CASSVEGSRNYGYTF
TRBJ2-5,TRBV14,TRBD2,-,TGTGCCAGCAGCCAAGCTGCAGCGGGGGCAGAGACCCAGTACTTC,CASSQAAAGAETQYF
TRBJ2-1,TRBV12-3/TRBV12-4,-,-,TGTGCCAGCAGTTTCAGCGCGCACAATGAGCAGTTCTTC,CASSFSAHNEQFF
TRBJ1-6,TRBV5-1,TRBD1,few,TGCGCCAGCAGCCAGGGACAGAGGAATTCACCCCTCCACTTT,CASSQGQRNSPLHF